Listed here are 5 T cell receptor beta chains from one sample, sequenced in a study of shared clonotypes between healthy human individuals. Clones were sequenced by immunoSEQ multiplex PCR, and TCRdb holds only the in-frame ones, with some missing. The sample yields about 1 million clones, about 76% seen once. The sample was memory CD4+ T cells sorted from blood. The subset denotes: CD45RA-negative fraction. These receptors were collected from a man aged 18-30 years in good health.

There are a few counts of this clone. The chain links TRBV19 to TRBJ1-5; D is possibly TRBD1 (6 bases). Germline V gene data show CDR1 as LNHDA and CDR2 as SQIVND (reference sequence). The CDR3 covers 14 residues. V lost 6 bases to trimming and J lost 5 bases, with 14 bases between them. The CDR3 loop reads CASRMTGSDQPQHF. In nucleotides, the CDR3 is TGTGCCAGTAGAATGACAGGATCCGATCAGCCCCAGCATTTT. Combining the CDR3 with reference TRBV19 and TRBJ1-5 gives the whole variable domain DGGITQSPKYLFRKEGQNVTLSCEQNLNHDAMYWYRQDPGQGLRLIYYSQIVNDFQKGDIAEGYSVSREKKESFPLTVTSAQKNPTAFYLCASRMTGSDQPQHFGDGTRLSIL.

The V and J genes are TRBV5-1 and TRBJ1-3; possibly TRBD1 for D (5 bases). With 0 bases removed from V and 0 bases from J, the gap between germline ends came to 10 bases. There are 16 residues in the CDR3. The germline V gene encodes CDR1 SGHRS and CDR2 YFSETQ. CDR3 protein: CASSLAGTVSGNTIYF. The CDR3 DNA sequence: TGCGCCAGCAGCTTGGCCGGGACGGTCTCTGGAAACACCATATATTTT.

This rearrangement joins TRBV19 to TRBJ2-1, with 11 bases lining up with TRBD2. CDR1 LNHDA and CDR2 SQIVND come from the germline V gene (reference sequence). The CDR3 consists of 14 residues. After removal of 4 bases from V and 6 bases from J, the junction contained 2 bases not matched to a gene. The CDR3 sequence is CASSTGLAGNEQFF. CDR3 coding DNA: TGTGCCAGTAGTACTGGACTAGCGGGCAATGAGCAGTTCTTC.

The chain employs TRBV19 and TRBJ2-5; D is possibly TRBD1 (7 bases). Trimming pared 5 bases from V and 2 bases from J, leaving 12 bases between. This CDR3 has 14 residues. Germline V CDR1 and CDR2: LNHDA, SQIVND (reference sequence). The CDR3 bases are TGTGCCAGTAGTTCACAGGGGACTCAAGAGACCCAGTACTTC. It translates to CASSSQGTQETQYF.

The chain is built from TRBV10-3 and TRBJ2-1; 10 positions agree with TRBD2. J gave up 6 bases and V 3 bases, and 8 bases lay outside the gene matches. The CDR3 runs to 16 residues. The germline CDR1 and CDR2 sequences are ENHRY and SYGVKD. For the CDR3, the DNA is TGTGCCATCAGTGAACGAATGAGCGGGAGGGCCAATGAGCAGTTCTTC. Translating gives CAISERMSGRANEQFF.